This entry lists 9 T cell receptor beta chains sequenced from one sample in a study of shared clonotypes between healthy human individuals. Only in-frame clones appear in the TCRdb table, and some are missing; sequencing was by immunoSEQ multiplex PCR. This repertoire shows about 520,000 clones, over 75% found once; its top ten account for roughly 12%. Sequenced: PBMCs. The receptor source for this set is a woman in her forties in good health. Some clones in this sample may be carry-over from other donors' samples.

This clone has a single count. This rearrangement joins TRBV5-6 to TRBJ2-5; 7 positions agree with TRBD1. From germline, CDR1 is SGHDT and CDR2 YYEEEE. The CDR3 runs 15 residues. V lost 2 bases, J lost 5 bases, and 9 bases stayed unmatched. CDR3 DNA sequence: TGTGCCAGCAGCTTTTTAGCAGGGGGTAGGGAGACCCAGTACTTC. It encodes CASSFLAGGRETQYF.

The chain joins TRBV6-4 to TRBJ1-1; 7 positions match TRBD1. CDR1 is MRHNA and CDR2 is SNTAGT in the germline V gene. CDR3 length: 14 amino acids. V lost 5 bases, J lost 1 base, and 4 bases stayed unmatched. Written as DNA, the CDR3 is TGTGCCAGCAGTCCCGGACAGGCGAACACTGAAGCTTTCTTT. It codes for CASSPGQANTEAFF.

The table lists this clone with a few counts. V gene TRBV30 combines with J gene TRBJ1-1; 7 bases align to TRBD1. This CDR3 spans 15 amino acids. CDR1 and CDR2 (germline): GTSNPN, SVGIG (reference sequence). V trimming: 1 base; J trimming: 4 bases; junction bases outside the gene matches: 9. CDR3 DNA sequence: TGTGCCTGGAGTGGCCAAGACAGGGCACTCACTGAAGCTTTCTTT. Its translation is CAWSGQDRALTEAFF.

With regard to this clone: The conserved final phenylalanine or tryptophan is absent from the CDR3, which likely points to a read error. The chain couples TRBV29-1 to TRBJ1-1; the D is unclear. Germline V gene data show CDR1 as SQVTM and CDR2 as ANQGSEA. Trimming stripped 6 bases from V and 2 bases from J, with 10 bases between. The CDR3 spans 12 residues. CDR3 residues: CSVGYSNTEAFL. The CDR3 DNA is TGCAGCGTCGGTTACAGTAACACTGAAGCTTTCCTT.

This clone was seen a handful of times. This likely traces to a read error, being one base from a far larger clone. This sample includes further DNA sequences coding for the same CDR3. The chain combines TRBV1 with TRBJ2-4. TRBV1 is given as a pseudogene. The CDR3 has 14 residues. CDR3 residues: CTSSQGPPRTIQYF. CDR3 in DNA: TGCACCAGCAGCCAAGGCCCCCCTCGTACCATTCAGTACTTC.

The gene calls are TRBV18 and TRBJ1-1; D is perhaps TRBD1 (5 bases). CDR1 and CDR2 (germline): KGHSH, LQKENI. The CDR3 consists of 14 residues. V lost 10 bases and J 4 bases, leaving 19 bases between the germline ends. CDR3 coding DNA: TGTGCCACGACCACCGGGGGTGGCGGCACTGAAGCTTTCTTT. This gives the protein CATTTGGGGTEAFF.

This clone was observed a single time. The V gene is TRBV29-1, the J gene TRBJ2-3; D is possibly TRBD2 (6 bases). The CDR3 has 11 residues. Looked up from germline, CDR1 is SQVTM and CDR2 is ANQGSEA. The germline V and J ends were trimmed by 7 bases and 5 bases, with 10 bases remaining between them. The DNA for the CDR3 is TGCAGCGCCGGGGGAGGAGATACGCAGTATTTT. Translation: CSAGGGDTQYF.

Concerning this clone itself: This likely reflects a read error, since a far larger clone is one base away. Since the CDR3 does not end with the conserved phenylalanine or tryptophan, this likely comes from a read error. The chain uses TRBV5-1 and TRBJ2-7; maybe TRBD2 (5 bases). Per germline, CDR1 SGHRS and CDR2 YFSETQ. V was cut by 2 bases and J by 1 base, with 10 bases left in between. The CDR3 covers 14 residues. CDR3 bases: TGCGCCAGCAGCTTCGGGGTACAGTCCTACGAGCAGTACTTA. It yields the protein CASSFGVQSYEQYL.

This clone was seen repeatedly, ten times or more. CDR3 sequence reads: CASSDRTVGEQYF. The CDR3 DNA sequence: TGTGCCAGCAGTGATCGCACAGTCGGCGAGCAGTACTTC. V usage is TRBV6-1 and J usage is TRBJ2-7; D unclear. This CDR3 spans 13 amino acids. The germline gives CDR1 MNHNS, CDR2 SASEGT. V was trimmed by 3 bases and J by 6 bases, leaving 12 bases between them.